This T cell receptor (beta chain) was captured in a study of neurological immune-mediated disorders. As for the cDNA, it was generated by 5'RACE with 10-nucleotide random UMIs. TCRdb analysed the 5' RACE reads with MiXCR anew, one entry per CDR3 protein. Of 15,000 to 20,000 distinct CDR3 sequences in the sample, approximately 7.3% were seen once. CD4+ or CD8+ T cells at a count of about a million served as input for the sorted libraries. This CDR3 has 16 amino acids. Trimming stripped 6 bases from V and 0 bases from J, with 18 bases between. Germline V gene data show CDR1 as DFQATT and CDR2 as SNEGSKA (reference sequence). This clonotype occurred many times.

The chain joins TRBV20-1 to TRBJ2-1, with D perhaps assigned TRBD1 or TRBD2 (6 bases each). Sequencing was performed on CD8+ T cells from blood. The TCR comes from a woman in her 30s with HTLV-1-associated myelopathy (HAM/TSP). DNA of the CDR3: TGCAGTGCGCCTATGTTAGAGGGGGGCTCCTACAATGAGCAGTTCTTC. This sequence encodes CSAPMLEGGSYNEQFF.